A selection of T cell receptor beta chains follows, all from one sample in a study of cytomegalovirus exposure and HLA in healthy donors. Data came from immunoSEQ multiplex PCR; TCRdb stores just in-frame clones and leaves some out. Among some 250,000 clones listed, approximately 83% were seen once. The material sequenced was PBMCs. The receptors were gathered from a woman in her 30s in good health and CMV-seropositive. Both conserved end residues are trimmed from each CDR3.

TRBV27	TRBJ1-1	ASSFSFGPGTGNTEAF
TRBV27	TRBJ1-5	ASSSSGTAFYSNQPQH
TRBV4-2	TRBJ2-1	ASSPQGDEQF
TRBV4-1	TRBJ1-1	ASSQTRPVNTEAF
TRBV5-4	TRBJ2-2	ASSSPGLAGSTGELF
TRBV28	TRBJ2-1	ASSLPSSGEQF
TRBV10-2	TRBJ2-7	ASTHSSQGPRVDEQY
TRBV7-2	TRBJ2-1	ASSPLAGESYEQF
TRBV27	TRBJ2-7	ASSWSSGGAYEQY
TRBV27	TRBJ2-1	ASSLSGLAGVEQF
TRBV18	TRBJ2-7	ASSPSGAYEQY
TRBV5-1	TRBJ2-1	ASSLALAGSWNEQF
TRBV27	TRBJ2-7	ASSLSAPPDRVREQY
TRBV6-1	TRBJ2-7	ASRRGGSQY
TRBV15	TRBJ2-7	ATSSAWGTGLSEQY
TRBV27	TRBJ2-7	ASSPRLAGTYEQY
TRBV7-9	TRBJ2-1	ASSLVRGLNEQF
TRBV11-2	TRBJ2-7	ASSPDRYNEQY
TRBV4-1	TRBJ2-1	ASSQITGTSGNEQF
TRBV15	TRBJ2-1	ATSRGGGSYNEQF
TRBV5-1	TRBJ2-3	ASSLVTDTQY
TRBV5-1	TRBJ1-1	ASSKGWEAF